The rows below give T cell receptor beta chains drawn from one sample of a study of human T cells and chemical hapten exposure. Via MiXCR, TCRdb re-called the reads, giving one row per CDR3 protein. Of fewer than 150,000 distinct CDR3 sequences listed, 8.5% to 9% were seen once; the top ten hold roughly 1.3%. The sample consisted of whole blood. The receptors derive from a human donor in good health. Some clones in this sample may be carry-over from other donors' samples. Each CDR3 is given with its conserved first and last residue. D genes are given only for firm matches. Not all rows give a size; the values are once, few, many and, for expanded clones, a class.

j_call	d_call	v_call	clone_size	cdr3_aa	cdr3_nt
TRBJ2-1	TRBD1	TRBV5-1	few	CASSPGQGASGNEQFF	TGCGCCAGCAGCCCAGGACAGGGGGCTTCTGGAAATGAGCAGTTCTTC
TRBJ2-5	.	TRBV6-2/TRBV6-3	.	CASSYSNRGGQYF	TGTGCCAGCAGTTACTCGAACCGGGGCGGGCAGTACTTC
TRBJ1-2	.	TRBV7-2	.	CASSPGQSRINYGYTF	TGTGCCAGCAGCCCAGGACAGTCAAGAATTAACTATGGCTACACCTTC
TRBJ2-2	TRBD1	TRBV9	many	CASSLGQGATGELFF	TGTGCCAGCAGCCTAGGACAGGGAGCCACCGGGGAGCTGTTTTTT
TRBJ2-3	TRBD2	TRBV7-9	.	CASSLISGGRTDTQYF	TGTGCCAGCAGCTTGATTAGCGGGGGGCGCACAGATACGCAGTATTTT
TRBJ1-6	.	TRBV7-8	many	CASSLASGPNSPLHF	TGTGCCAGCAGCTTAGCGAGTGGGCCAAATTCACCCCTCCACTTT
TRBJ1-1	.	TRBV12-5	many	CASGFPRQGPTEAFF	TGTGCTAGTGGTTTCCCCCGGCAGGGTCCCACTGAAGCTTTCTTT
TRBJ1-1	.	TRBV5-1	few	CASSLGPIAEAFF	TGCGCCAGCAGCTTGGGGCCAATCGCTGAAGCTTTCTTT
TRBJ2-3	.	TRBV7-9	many	CASSSAPATRPNGDTQYF	TGTGCCAGCAGCTCCGCCCCGGCGACGCGCCCGAATGGAGATACGCAGTATTTT
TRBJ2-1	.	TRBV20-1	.	CSASKLNEQFF	TGCAGTGCTAGCAAGCTCAATGAGCAGTTCTTC
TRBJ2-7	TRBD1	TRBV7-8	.	CASSFRQGKQYF	TGTGCCAGCAGCTTTAGACAGGGGAAGCAGTACTTC
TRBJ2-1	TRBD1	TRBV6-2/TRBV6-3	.	CASSDLPGTGGHLQFF	TGTGCCAGCAGTGACTTACCCGGGACAGGAGGACACTTGCAGTTCTTC
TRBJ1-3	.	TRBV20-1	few	CSARDRAGLLGGNTIYF	TGCAGTGCTAGAGATCGGGCCGGGCTACTTGGAGGAAACACCATATATTTT